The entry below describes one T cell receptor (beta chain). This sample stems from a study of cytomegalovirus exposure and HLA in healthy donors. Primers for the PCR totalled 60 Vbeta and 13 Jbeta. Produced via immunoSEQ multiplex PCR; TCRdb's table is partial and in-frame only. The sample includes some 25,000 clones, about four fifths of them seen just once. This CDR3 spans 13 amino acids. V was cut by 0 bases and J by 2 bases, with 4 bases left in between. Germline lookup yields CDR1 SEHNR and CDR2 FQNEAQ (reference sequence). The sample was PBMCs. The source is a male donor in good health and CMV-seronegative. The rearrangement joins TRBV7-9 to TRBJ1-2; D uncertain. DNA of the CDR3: TGTGCCAGCAGCTTAGCCGGGAACTATGGCTACACCTTC. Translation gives CASSLAGNYGYTF.